Following are 14 T cell receptor beta chains from one sample sequenced in a study of beta chain features in type 1 diabetes. All of the isolated RNA was reverse transcribed, so expressed TCRB transcripts were sequenced. The repertoire was sequenced with immunoSEQ multiplex PCR; TCRdb's copy has only in-frame clones and lacks some. The sample lists fewer than 550,000 clones, about an eighth occurring once. Material for sequencing was naive CD4+ T cells from blood. These receptors were taken from a woman aged 18-29 years in good health.

The chain carries TRBV15 and TRBJ1-5; perhaps TRBD1 as D (6 bases). The ends were cut back, 0 bases at V and 4 bases at J, with 10 bases in the middle. The CDR3 has 15 amino acids. Germline loops: CDR1 LNHNV, CDR2 YYDKDF (reference sequence). The CDR3 sequence is CATSRDNRANQPQHF. The CDR3, as DNA: TGTGCCACCAGCAGAGATAACAGGGCAAATCAGCCCCAGCATTTT.

This clone has just one count. The V gene is TRBV5-4, the J gene TRBJ2-3; D is possibly TRBD1 (5 bases). V lost 2 bases to trimming and J lost 6 bases, with 10 bases between them. Germline V lookup: CDR1 SGHNT, CDR2 YYREEE (reference sequence). The CDR3 spans 13 residues. The CDR3 region has the DNA TGTGCCAGCAGCTTATCTGGGGCTGATACGCAGTATTTT. It encodes CASSLSGADTQYF.

This clone has a handful of counts. The V call is TRBV9, the J call TRBJ2-1, with 12 bases identical to TRBD2. This CDR3 is 18 amino acids long. Trimming took 0 bases from V and 3 from J; bases not matched to a gene: 7. The germline V gene has CDR1 SGDLS and CDR2 YYNGEE. DNA of the CDR3: TGTGCCAGCAGCGTAGTGGGACTAGCGGGTAATTACTACAATGAGCAGTTCTTC. It codes for CASSVVGLAGNYYNEQFF.

The table lists this clone with a few counts. The chain recombines TRBV2 with TRBJ2-3; D gene unclear. The ends were cut back, 4 bases at V and 3 bases at J, with 11 bases in the middle. The CDR3 is 14 amino acids. Germline V gene data show CDR1 as SNHLY and CDR2 as FYNNEI. CDR3 coding DNA: TGTGCCAGCAGTGCCAACGTGTTGACAGATACGCAGTATTTT. Translation: CASSANVLTDTQYF.

This CDR3 reads CASSLGLAGGREYF. CDR3 nucleotide sequence: TGTGCCAGCAGCTTGGGCCTAGCGGGGGGGCGAGAGTACTTC. This chain links TRBV5-4 with TRBJ2-5, with 12 bases that match TRBD2. V was pared by 0 bases and J by 12 bases, with 6 bases of the junction left unmatched. This CDR3 is built from 14 residues. CDR1 SGHNT and CDR2 YYREEE come from the germline V gene (reference sequence).

V usage is TRBV4-3 and J usage is TRBJ2-3, with D possibly matching TRBD2 (6 bases). V gave up 3 bases and J gave up 4 bases, with 14 bases separating them. In germline, CDR1 is LGHNA, CDR2 YSLEER. This CDR3 is built from 15 residues. The CDR3 protein is CASSQVWGGADTQYF. The CDR3 coding sequence is TGCGCCAGCAGCCAGGTCTGGGGAGGCGCAGATACGCAGTATTTT.

This clone turned up a few times. The genes are TRBV27 and TRBJ2-2; D possibly uses TRBD1 or TRBD2 (5 bases each). The CDR3 runs to 17 residues. V was trimmed by 3 bases and J by 5 bases, leaving 19 bases between them. The V gene's germline CDR1 is MNHEY and CDR2 SMNVEV (reference sequence). The CDR3 loop reads CASSFIPPGLITGELFF. DNA for the CDR3: TGTGCCAGCAGTTTCATTCCCCCGGGGCTCATAACCGGGGAGCTGTTTTTT.

The chain employs TRBV7-9 and TRBJ2-4; tentative D call: TRBD2 (5 bases). The CDR3 totals 17 residues. Germline V CDR1 and CDR2: SEHNR, FQNEAQ (reference sequence). Between the trimmed V and J ends, which lost 1 base and 5 bases, there was a span of 18 bases. The CDR3 sequence: CASSLVKIGVGENIQYF. The CDR3 DNA follows: TGTGCCAGCAGCTTAGTGAAGATCGGGGTTGGGGAAAACATTCAGTACTTC.

The CDR3 loop is CASREGQGTEAFF. The DNA of the CDR3 is TGTGCCAGCAGGGAGGGTCAGGGAACTGAAGCTTTCTTT. The genes are TRBV7-6 and TRBJ1-1; a possible D gene is TRBD1 (5 bases). The V gene's germline CDR1 is SGHVS and CDR2 FNYEAQ. This CDR3 is built from 13 residues. V lost 6 bases to trimming and J lost 5 bases, with 13 bases between them.

This clone was counted only a few times. V is TRBV7-2 and J is TRBJ2-5; no firm D call. Germline values: CDR1 SGHTA, CDR2 FQGNSA. This CDR3 is built from 13 residues. Trimming left V 5 bases short and J 4 bases short, with 11 bases between. DNA for the CDR3: TGTGCCAGCAGCGGAGCCCGAGGAGAGACCCAGTACTTC. It specifies CASSGARGETQYF. Full variable domain (rest looked up from reference TRBV7-2 and TRBJ2-5): GAGVSQSPSNKVTEKGKDVELRCDPISGHTALYWYRQSLGQGLEFLIYFQGNSAPDKSGLPSDRFSAERTGGSVSTLTIQRTQQEDSAVYLCASSGARGETQYFGPGTRLLVL.

In DNA, the CDR3 is TGCGCCAGCAGCTTGGAACGGGGGAGTACTGAAGCTTTCTTT. The encoded protein is CASSLERGSTEAFF. V is TRBV5-1 and J is TRBJ1-1, with TRBD1 as a possible D gene (5 bases). The CDR3 is 14 residues long. V lost 0 bases and J 5 bases, leaving 11 bases between the germline ends. Looked up from germline, CDR1 is SGHRS and CDR2 is YFSETQ. The full variable domain, its missing parts supplied by reference TRBV5-1 and TRBJ1-1, is KAGVTQTPRYLIKTRGQQVTLSCSPISGHRSVSWYQQTPGQGLQFLFEYFSETQRNKGNFPGRFSGRQFSNSRSEMNVSTLELGDSALYLCASSLERGSTEAFFGQGTRLTVV.

This clone was seen a few times. The chain employs TRBV7-3 and TRBJ1-2; D might be TRBD1 (5 bases). The V end was cut by 5 bases, the J end by 6 bases, with 13 bases between. There are 13 residues in the CDR3. Germline values: CDR1 SGHTA, CDR2 FQGTGA. The CDR3 is CASSPSGANGYTF. The CDR3 DNA sequence: TGTGCCAGCAGCCCGAGCGGGGCTAATGGCTACACCTTC.

The chain recombines TRBV29-1 with TRBJ2-1; D not certain. The CDR3 length is 15 residues. CDR1 is SQVTM, CDR2 ANQGSEA, per germline. Deletions cut 4 bases from V and 0 bases from J, with 13 bases between. The CDR3 nucleotides are TGCAGCGTTGGGAAGGCGCCTAGCTCCTACAATGAGCAGTTCTTC. Amino acid sequence: CSVGKAPSSYNEQFF.

This clone was observed a handful of times. This chain joins TRBV5-8 and TRBJ2-3; 11 bases fit TRBD2. Germline CDR1 reads SGHTS; CDR2 reads YDEGEE. This CDR3 region has 17 residues. V lost 0 bases, J lost 6 bases, and 9 bases stayed unmatched. CDR3 DNA: TGTGCCAGCAGCTTGGGTCTACTAGCGGGAGTGTCGGATACGCAGTATTTT. Protein product: CASSLGLLAGVSDTQYF.